Below are 26 T cell receptor beta chains sequenced from a single sample in a study of CD8 T cells in ankylosing spondylitis. One entry per CDR3 protein results from TCRdb running MiXCR on the 5' RACE reads. This sample has tens of thousands of distinct CDR3 sequences, with around 30% found just once. Sample: blood, either unsorted or a sorted T cell fraction (not recorded which). These receptors all come from a male donor with ankylosing spondylitis or in good health (not recorded which).

This clonotype has only a few counts. The chain joins TRBV9 to TRBJ1-3, with 7 bases that match TRBD1. Germline V gene sequence: CDR1 SGDLS, CDR2 YYNGEE. This CDR3 spans 15 amino acids. With V trimmed by 2 bases and J by 1 base, 3 bases remained unmatched. The DNA of the CDR3 is TGTGCCAGCAGCGTGGACAGGAGATCTGGAAACACCATATATTTT. It is translated as CASSVDRRSGNTIYF.

This clonotype has just a few counts. V is TRBV18 and J is TRBJ1-2; 7 bases are a match to TRBD1. The junction had 5 bases not matched to a gene; V was cut back by 3 bases and J by 4 bases. CDR1 KGHSH and CDR2 LQKENI come from the germline V gene. The CDR3 loop spans 14 amino acids. The CDR3 nucleotides are TGTGCCAGCTCACCGGGACAGACATTCTATGGCTACACCTTC. This gives the protein CASSPGQTFYGYTF.

The chain recombines TRBV6-1 with TRBJ1-2; TRBD1 might be the D (5 bases). The CDR3 consists of 18 residues. CDR1 is MNHNS and CDR2 is SASEGT in the germline V gene. Trimming shortened V by 6 bases and J by 3 bases, and 26 bases separated the two germline ends. CDR3: CASSSFLPALGDDYGYTF. CDR3 nucleotide sequence: TGTGCCAGCAGCTCTTTCCTACCAGCATTAGGGGATGACTATGGCTACACCTTC.

This sequence joins TRBV21-1 and TRBJ2-1; TRBD1, the table's D call, was not compared with the DNA. TRBV21-1 is a recognized pseudogene. CDR3 length equals 17 residues. The CDR3 loop reads CASSKKGSGTNYNEQFF. The CDR3, as DNA: TGTGCCAGCAGCAAAAAAGGTTCGGGGACCAACTACAATGAGCAGTTCTTC.

This clonotype was detected only once. V gene TRBV19 combines with J gene TRBJ1-5; 7 nucleotides align to TRBD1. The germline V gene encodes CDR1 LNHDA and CDR2 SQIVND (reference sequence). The CDR3 covers 12 residues. The ends lost 5 bases at V and 14 bases at J; junction bases unmatched: 9. The CDR3 DNA is TGTGCCAGTAGTTCGGGGGACAGATCAGAGCATTTT. Its protein is CASSSGDRSEHF.

A few counts support this clonotype. J is TRBJ2-7 and V is TRBV27; 13 bases map to TRBD2. V dropped 6 bases and J dropped 1; count of bases not matched to a gene: 15. The CDR3 is made up of 19 amino acids. Germline V gene data show CDR1 as MNHEY and CDR2 as SMNVEV (reference sequence). This CDR3 is CASRRRTSGRGVTSYEQYF. CDR3 bases: TGTGCCAGCAGGAGAAGGACTAGCGGGAGAGGGGTAACGTCCTACGAGCAGTACTTC.

This sequence joins TRBV20-1 and TRBJ2-3; 7 bases line up with TRBD1. The germline V gene encodes CDR1 DFQATT and CDR2 SNEGSKA (reference sequence). The CDR3 has 16 amino acids. J lost 1 base, V lost 0 bases, and 7 bases had no gene match. Here the CDR3 DNA reads TGCAGTGCTAGAGACCCAGGGGGAGTGCGCACAGATACGCAGTATTTT. Translating gives CSARDPGGVRTDTQYF.

In nucleotides, the CDR3 is TGTGCCAGCAGCCCCTCCGGTGCTACTAATTCTGGGGAGACCCAGTACTTC. Its protein is CASSPSGATNSGETQYF. The V gene is TRBV7-2, the J gene TRBJ2-5; D is uncertain. Trimming left V 5 bases short and J 5 bases short, with 24 bases between. CDR3 size: 17 residues. Germline lookup yields CDR1 SGHTA and CDR2 FQGNSA.

This clonotype was detected only a few times. The gene calls are TRBV7-2 and TRBJ2-1; 8 bases fit TRBD2. The CDR3 totals 15 residues. CDR1 SGHTA and CDR2 FQGNSA come from the germline V gene. Trimming at V came to 5 bases and at J to 0 bases, leaving 3 bases not matched to a gene. The CDR3 spells CASSASGSSYNEQFF. Here the CDR3 DNA reads TGTGCCAGCAGCGCGAGCGGGAGCTCCTACAATGAGCAGTTCTTC.

This clonotype was seen a handful of times. The chain uses TRBV20-1 and TRBJ2-3, with 9 bases that match TRBD2. The trim removed 7 bases at V and 6 bases at J, leaving 11 bases unmatched. There are 14 residues in the CDR3. Germline V CDR1 and CDR2: DFQATT, SNEGSKA (reference sequence). The CDR3 DNA reads as TGCAGTGTTCCTAGCGGGAATATCGGTGATACGCAGTATTTT. Translated: CSVPSGNIGDTQYF.

This clonotype was found a few times. The chain couples TRBV20-1 to TRBJ2-1; no firm D call. The CDR3 spans 15 residues. Germline CDR1 and CDR2: DFQATT and SNEGSKA (reference sequence). Trimming removed 5 bases at V and 5 bases at J, with 19 bases between. The CDR3 bases are TGCAGTGCTCAGAGTGGTTTTGACCAGAACAATGAGCAGTTCTTC. It codes for CSAQSGFDQNNEQFF.

Of note for this clonotype: A read error may produce the germline difference seen at one junction end. The rearrangement joins TRBV6-1 to TRBJ2-3, with TRBD1 identical over 10 bases. The CDR3 runs 13 residues. CDR1 is MNHNS and CDR2 is SASEGT in the germline V gene. The CDR3 here is CASETGGTNTQYF. DNA of the CDR3: TGTGCCAGCGAGACAGGGGGCACAAATACGCAGTATTTT.

The CDR3 nucleotides read TGTGCCAGCAGCTTAGCGGGATCCCACGAGCAGTACTTC. This translates into CASSLAGSHEQYF. The chain is built from TRBV7-9 and TRBJ2-7, with D unresolved. The germline V gene encodes CDR1 SEHNR and CDR2 FQNEAQ (reference sequence). V lost 0 bases and J 5 bases, leaving 8 bases between the germline ends. The CDR3 covers 13 residues.

V gene TRBV20-1 combines with J gene TRBJ1-2; the D is unclear. The germline V and J ends were trimmed by 1 base and 4 bases, with 10 bases remaining between them. CDR1 is DFQATT and CDR2 is SNEGSKA in the germline V gene (reference sequence). The CDR3 has 13 residues. For the CDR3, the DNA is TGCAGTGCTAGAGCCCCACGGACCTATGGCTACACCTTC. As protein: CSARAPRTYGYTF.

The V gene is TRBV9, the J gene TRBJ1-1; D is unresolved. The CDR3 runs 13 residues. V was trimmed by 0 bases and J by 4 bases, leaving 7 bases between them. In germline, CDR1 is SGDLS, CDR2 YYNGEE. This CDR3 reads CASSVALGTEAFF. CDR3 in DNA: TGTGCCAGCAGCGTAGCTTTGGGCACTGAAGCTTTCTTT.

The chain carries TRBV7-2 and TRBJ2-1; D remains unclear. The length of the CDR3 is 12 residues. Per germline, CDR1 SGHTA and CDR2 FQGNSA. The V end was cut by 6 bases, the J end by 6 bases, with 9 bases between. The CDR3 nucleotides are TGTGCCAGCAGTCTTGGGTTCAATGAGCAGTTCTTC. Translation: CASSLGFNEQFF.

The chain joins TRBV6-5 to TRBJ2-5; D gene uncertain. The germline V gene has CDR1 MNHEY and CDR2 SVGAGI. The CDR3 totals 12 residues. V shed 7 bases and J shed 1 base, with 7 bases lying between them. CDR3 protein: CASNRPQETQYF. CDR3 nucleotide sequence: TGTGCCAGCAATCGGCCCCAAGAGACCCAGTACTTC.

The CDR3 loop reads CASSLGLGFRYTF. The CDR3 DNA is TGTGCCAGCAGTTTGGGTTTGGGCTTTCGCTACACCTTC. V usage is TRBV12-3 or TRBV12-4 and J usage is TRBJ1-2, with no clear D. V lost 3 bases and J 9 bases, leaving 14 bases between the germline ends. The CDR3 is 13 amino acids.

This chain joins TRBV7-2 and TRBJ2-3; 7 bases are shared with TRBD2. Germline V CDR1 and CDR2: SGHTA, FQGNSA. V was clipped by 1 base and J by 1 base; unmatched bases: 5. The CDR3 consists of 16 residues. CDR3 DNA: TGTGCCAGCAGCTTAGTCCCCCGGGGGGGCACAGATACGCAGTATTTT. Its translation is CASSLVPRGGTDTQYF.

This chain connects TRBV12-3 or TRBV12-4 to TRBJ1-2, with 7 positions matching TRBD1. V lost 3 bases and J lost 4; bases outside the gene matches: 8. This CDR3 spans 15 amino acids. The CDR3 bases are TGTGCCAGCAGTTTGCGCGACAGGGCTTTCTATGGCTACACCTTC. This gives the protein CASSLRDRAFYGYTF.

This clonotype has just a few counts. The chain carries TRBV5-3 and TRBJ1-2; a weak D match, TRBD1 (5 bases). TRBV5-3 is placed among ORFs of uncertain function. Trimming stripped 10 bases from V and 0 bases from J, with 19 bases between. The CDR3 totals 15 residues. CDR3 in amino acids: CAADNPTDSNYGYTF. Written as DNA, the CDR3 is TGTGCCGCCGATAATCCGACAGATTCTAACTATGGCTACACCTTC.

In this sample, this clonotype turned up a few times. J is TRBJ2-1 and V is TRBV7-3, with D unresolved. Germline assignment: CDR1 SGHTA and CDR2 FQGTGA. The CDR3 sequence is 13 residues long. The germline V and J ends were trimmed by 5 bases and 8 bases, with 13 bases remaining between them. Written as DNA, the CDR3 is TGTGCCAGCAGCACGCGAGGTTGGGATGAGCAGTTCTTC. It specifies CASSTRGWDEQFF.

V is TRBV5-1 and J is TRBJ2-3; D call uncertain. The CDR3 is 12 residues long. CDR1 and CDR2 (germline): SGHRS, YFSETQ. V dropped 4 bases and J dropped 2 bases, with 5 bases sitting between them. CDR3 coding DNA: TGCGCCAGCAGCGGATTCACAGATACGCAGTATTTT. It codes for CASSGFTDTQYF.

The chain's CDR3 is CASSLEPSGYNEQFF. The CDR3 coding sequence is TGCGCCAGCAGCTTGGAGCCTAGCGGCTACAATGAGCAGTTCTTC. This chain uses TRBV5-1 with TRBJ2-1; TRBD2 agrees at 7 bases. The J segment lost 3 bases and the V segment lost 0 bases, leaving 3 bases of the junction unmatched. In germline, CDR1 is SGHRS, CDR2 YFSETQ. This CDR3 is built from 15 residues.

This clonotype has more than one count but fewer than ten. This chain uses TRBV7-2 with TRBJ1-1; 7 positions match TRBD1. The V segment lost 3 bases and the J segment 1 base; nucleotides outside the gene matches: 2. The CDR3 loop spans 14 amino acids. Germline CDR1 reads SGHTA; CDR2 reads FQGNSA. CDR3 amino acids: CASSFGQANTEAFF. CDR3 sequence (DNA): TGTGCCAGCAGCTTCGGACAGGCGAACACTGAAGCTTTCTTT.

The genes are TRBV20-1 and TRBJ1-5, with 7 bases that match TRBD1. Germline V gene data show CDR1 as DFQATT and CDR2 as SNEGSKA (reference sequence). CDR3 size: 16 residues. J lost 1 base, V lost 6 bases, and 12 bases had no gene match. CDR3 sequence (DNA): TGCAGTGCCCGAGACAGGGCCGGGATGAGCAATCAGCCCCAGCATTTT. Protein: CSARDRAGMSNQPQHF.